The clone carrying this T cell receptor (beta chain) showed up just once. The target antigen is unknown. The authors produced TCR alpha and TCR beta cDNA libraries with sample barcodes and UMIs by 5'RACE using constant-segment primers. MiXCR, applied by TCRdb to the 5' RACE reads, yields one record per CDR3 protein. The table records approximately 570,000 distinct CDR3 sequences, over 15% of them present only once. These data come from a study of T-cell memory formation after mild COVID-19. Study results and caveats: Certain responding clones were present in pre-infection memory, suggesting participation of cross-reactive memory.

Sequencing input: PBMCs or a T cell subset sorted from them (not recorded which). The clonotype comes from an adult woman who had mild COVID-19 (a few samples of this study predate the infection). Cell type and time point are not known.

The CDR3 sequence: CASRRARGSEQYF. The CDR3 DNA reads as TGTGCCAGCAGGAGGGCTAGAGGGAGCGAGCAGTACTTC. The chain uses TRBV11-3 and TRBJ2-7; a possible D gene is TRBD2 (5 bases). V lost 6 bases to trimming and J lost 6 bases, with 15 bases between them. CDR3 length: 13 amino acids. The germline V gene has CDR1 SGHNT and CDR2 YENEEA.